A selection of T cell receptor beta chains follows, all from one sample in a study of spatial heterogeneity in lung cancer. TCRdb redid the calling of the 5' RACE reads with MiXCR, one entry per CDR3 protein. This table holds around 11,000 distinct CDR3 sequences, around 8% found once. The sample was lung tumor tissue, taken at surgery. The receptor set was obtained from a female donor with early-stage non-small cell lung cancer. CDR3s include the opening cysteine and the closing phenylalanine or tryptophan. D genes are given only for firm matches. Only part of the rows carry a size: once, few, many, or a class if the clone is expanded.

v_gene,j_gene,d_gene,abundance,CDR3nt,CDR3aa
TRBV15,TRBJ2-7,TRBD1,many,TGTGCCACCAGCAGAGATAGGGGGGACAGGGACCAGGTCGAGCAGTACTTC,CATSRDRGDRDQVEQYF
TRBV5-4,TRBJ1-1,NA,medium-sized,TGTGCCAGCAGCAGATCCACTGTAACTGAATGGTCTGAAGCTTTCTTT,CASSRSTVTEWSEAFF
TRBV23-1,TRBJ2-5,NA,many,TGCGCCAGCAGTCCCTCCCCGGAGAGGGGCTGCGGGGAGACCCAGTACTTC,CASSPSPERGCGETQYF
TRBV6-2/TRBV6-3,TRBJ1-5,TRBD1,few,TGTGCCAGCAGCTCCGGGACAGCTAATCAGCCCCAGCATTTT,CASSSGTANQPQHF
TRBV7-9,TRBJ2-1,TRBD2,many,TGTGCCAGCAGCACCCAACTAGCGGGGGAAGCCTACAATGAGCAGTTCTTC,CASSTQLAGEAYNEQFF
TRBV5-1,TRBJ2-2,NA,many,TGCGCCAGCAGCTTGAGGGGGGACCCGAACACCGGGGAGCTGTTTTTT,CASSLRGDPNTGELFF
TRBV7-2,TRBJ2-3,TRBD2,many,TGTGCCAGCAGCTTAGCGGTAGCGGGGAACACAGATACGCAGTATTTT,CASSLAVAGNTDTQYF
TRBV11-1,TRBJ2-5,TRBD2,NA,TGTGCCAGCAGCTTAGGTGGAAGACTAGCGGAAGAGACCCAGTACTTC,CASSLGGRLAEETQYF
TRBV18,TRBJ2-7,NA,many,TGTGCCAGCTCTCTCGCGGCCGGTCCCTCCGAGCAGTACTTC,CASSLAAGPSEQYF
TRBV4-2,TRBJ2-2,TRBD1,many,TGTGCCAGCAGCCCGGGACAGCATAACACCGGGGAGCTGTTTTTT,CASSPGQHNTGELFF
TRBV10-3,TRBJ1-1,NA,NA,TGTGTCATGAACTCTCCAGGTATCGGGCCCGGCACTGAAGCTTACTTT,CVMNSPGIGPGTEAYF
TRBV11-2,TRBJ2-3,NA,many,TGTGCCAGCAGCGGAATCACTAGAGGCACAGATACGCAGTATTTT,CASSGITRGTDTQYF
TRBV4-2,TRBJ1-1,NA,medium-sized,TGTGCCAGCAGCCAAGATCTTGCACAGAACACTGAAGCTTTCTTT,CASSQDLAQNTEAFF
TRBV4-2,TRBJ2-7,TRBD2,medium-sized,TGTGCCAGCAGCCAAGATCTCCCTAGAGCGGGGGCCCTATACTTC,CASSQDLPRAGALYF
TRBV7-2,TRBJ2-3,NA,many,TGTGCCAGCAAAAACCCGGGGGACACAGATACGCAGTATTTT,CASKNPGDTDTQYF
TRBV5-1,TRBJ2-1,TRBD1,few,TGCGCCAGCAGCCTACAGGGGAGATACTACAATGAGCAGTTCTTC,CASSLQGRYYNEQFF
TRBV30,TRBJ2-7,NA,many,TGTGCCTGGAGTGTACAAGGCTACGAGCAGTACTTC,CAWSVQGYEQYF
TRBV28,TRBJ1-6,NA,medium-sized,TGTGCCAGCAGTCTTCTACAGCTGTATAATTCACCCCTCCACTTT,CASSLLQLYNSPLHF
TRBV14,TRBJ2-1,TRBD2,many,TGTGCCAGCAGCCAAGTTTCACTAGCGGGGGCCGATGAGCAGTTCTTC,CASSQVSLAGADEQFF
TRBV7-2,TRBJ2-7,TRBD1,many,TGTGCCAGCAGAGTTACCGGGACAGGGGGCGGTTTCTACGAGCAGTACTTC,CASRVTGTGGGFYEQYF
TRBV14,TRBJ2-3,NA,NA,TGTGCCAGCAGCCAAGATAATTTCCCGGATACGCAGTATTTT,CASSQDNFPDTQYF
TRBV30,TRBJ2-5,NA,many,TGTGCCTGGAGAGTGGCGGGGGCGGTGACCCAGTACTTC,CAWRVAGAVTQYF
TRBV28,TRBJ1-1,TRBD1,many,TGTGCCAGCAGTTCATCCGGGACAGGCTTCACTGAAGCTTTCTTT,CASSSSGTGFTEAFF
TRBV6-2/TRBV6-3,TRBJ2-6,NA,medium-sized,TGTGCCAGCAGTTATGGCAGGCTCTCTGGGGCCAACGTCCTGACTTTC,CASSYGRLSGANVLTF
TRBV3-1,TRBJ2-3,NA,few,TGTGCCAGCAGCCAACCGGGACTCACAGATACGCAGTATTTT,CASSQPGLTDTQYF
TRBV5-6,TRBJ2-7,TRBD2,many,TGTGCCAGCACTACCGAAAGTCGGGCTAGCGGATCCTACGAGCAGTACTTC,CASTTESRASGSYEQYF
TRBV4-2,TRBJ2-5,NA,few,TGTGCCAGCAGCCAAGATCAGCGCGAGGTAGCCCAAGAGACCCAGTACTTC,CASSQDQREVAQETQYF
TRBV20-1,TRBJ2-7,NA,medium-sized,TGCAGTGCTAGAGATCGGACAAGGCCCACCTACGAGCAGTACTTC,CSARDRTRPTYEQYF
TRBV7-9,TRBJ2-3,NA,many,TGTGCCAGCAGCTTAGGGGCCACAATAGGAGATACGCAGTATTTT,CASSLGATIGDTQYF
TRBV6-2/TRBV6-3,TRBJ2-7,TRBD2,few,TGTGCCAGCACCCACCGGCTAGCGGGGGTTATTTACGAGCAGTACTTC,CASTHRLAGVIYEQYF
TRBV27,TRBJ2-1,NA,many,TGTGCCAGCAGTTTGATGGGAGACCGCTACAATGAGCAGTTCTTC,CASSLMGDRYNEQFF
TRBV7-3,TRBJ1-1,NA,many,TGTGCCAGCAGCTTAACGCACGCCCCGGACACTGAAGCTTTCTTT,CASSLTHAPDTEAFF
TRBV6-1,TRBJ1-1,TRBD1,many,TGTGCCAGCGTGGGACAGTCGAACACTGAAGCTTTCTTT,CASVGQSNTEAFF
TRBV28,TRBJ2-5,NA,medium-sized,TGTGCCAGCAGTTTACTCAAGACTATGGGAGGGGGGCGAGAGACCCAGTACTTC,CASSLLKTMGGGRETQYF
TRBV20-1,TRBJ2-1,TRBD1,many,TGCAGTGCTAGCTCCGACCTTCCGGGACAGGGGTACAATGAGCAGTTCTTC,CSASSDLPGQGYNEQFF
TRBV10-3,TRBJ2-3,TRBD1,NA,TGTGCCATCAGTGAGTCGACAGGGGACAGACATACGCAGTATTTT,CAISESTGDRHTQYF
TRBV7-2,TRBJ1-4,TRBD1,few,TGTGCCAGCACCCCGGGGGGACAGGGAGCGGAAAAACTGTTTTTT,CASTPGGQGAEKLFF
TRBV5-6,TRBJ2-2,NA,many,TGTGCCAGCAGCTCGGGGACTAACACCGGGGAGCTGTTTTTT,CASSSGTNTGELFF
TRBV6-6,TRBJ2-1,NA,NA,TGTGCCAGCAATACCAAGGGGATCTCCTACAATGAGCAGTTCTTC,CASNTKGISYNEQFF
TRBV7-2,TRBJ1-2,NA,medium-sized,TGTGCCAGCAGCTTAAAGACAGCGGGTCCCTATGGCTACACCTTC,CASSLKTAGPYGYTF
TRBV19,TRBJ2-7,NA,many,TGTGCCAGTAGTATAGAGGGAGACTACGAGCAGTACTTC,CASSIEGDYEQYF
TRBV5-1,TRBJ2-7,TRBD2,many,TGCGCCAGCAGCCGGACTAGCGGGGGAACCTACGAGCAGTACTTC,CASSRTSGGTYEQYF
TRBV6-5,TRBJ2-5,NA,many,TGTGCCAGCATGGAGAGAAGGGGGGAGACCCAGTACTTC,CASMERRGETQYF
TRBV18,TRBJ1-2,TRBD1,medium-sized,TGTGCCAGCTCACCACCGTGGACAGGGGATGGCTACACCTTC,CASSPPWTGDGYTF
TRBV9,TRBJ2-2,TRBD1,many,TGTGCCAGCGGGACAGGGAAGAACCCCGGGGAGCTGTTTTTT,CASGTGKNPGELFF
TRBV7-9,TRBJ1-1,NA,many,TGTGCCAGCAGCTTAGCACCGGGAAGCGTGAACACTGAAGCTTTCTTT,CASSLAPGSVNTEAFF
TRBV6-1,TRBJ2-2,NA,many,TGTGCCAGCACGGGGGCCGGGGAGCTGTTTTTT,CASTGAGELFF
TRBV27,TRBJ1-6,NA,many,TGTGCCTGCCGCCCTTGGGGGGCTATCTATAATTCACCCCTCCACTTT,CACRPWGAIYNSPLHF
TRBV6-5,TRBJ2-5,NA,many,TGTGCCAGCAGCTCTCCGCTGGGAGACGGGACCCAGTACTTC,CASSSPLGDGTQYF
TRBV20-1,TRBJ1-5,NA,many,TGCAGTGCTAGCAGAACAGGGAATGGCAATCAGCCCCAGCATTTT,CSASRTGNGNQPQHF
TRBV7-3,TRBJ2-1,TRBD1,many,TGTGCCAGCAGCTTAAGGACAGGGGGCTACAATGAGCAGTTCTTC,CASSLRTGGYNEQFF
TRBV2,TRBJ2-2,NA,many,TGTGCCAGCAGTGAGAACCCGAACACCGGGGAGCTGTTTTTT,CASSENPNTGELFF
TRBV4-2,TRBJ2-1,NA,many,TGTGCCAGCAGCCCCCGACAGGTAGGCTACAATGAGCAGTTCTTC,CASSPRQVGYNEQFF